This T cell receptor (beta chain) was sequenced during a study of technical replicates of blood from several donors (dated by TCRdb to the late 2010s). A remark on this clone: Its antigen has not been determined. The record has no base qualities; no much larger clone is one base away.

Library generation was performed with the immunoSEQ multiplex PCR assay. Drawn from immuneACCESS, this table holds only the in-frame rearrangements with V and J called that TCRdb kept. Clones are partly lost; checked studies trace under half to an unresolved V gene and leave the rest unexplained. A total of tens of thousands of clones appear in this sample, more than 95% of them only once. Approximately 0.14% of the sample is held by the ten biggest clonotypes. V is trimmed back by 4 bases and J by 7 bases, and the junction contains 9 bases that no gene match accounts for. Taken from the germline V gene, the CDR1 and CDR2 loops are MDHEN and SYDVKM. CDR3 length: 14 amino acids, cysteine to phenylalanine. Here the CDR3 DNA is all that survives: 42 bases in frame from base 1.

This sequence originates from a human donor in good health. Recombination joined TRBV28 with TRBJ2-7, and 8 junction bases match TRBD2. Sequencing was done on a sample of T cells isolated from PBMCs. The nucleotide sequence is TGTGCCAGCAGTTCTTACGGGAGGGCGGGTGAGCAGTACTTC. Its protein is CASSSYGRAGEQYF.